This passage covers 28 T cell receptor beta chains from one sample sequenced in a study of blood T cell repertoires in COVID-19. Data came from immunoSEQ multiplex PCR; TCRdb stores just in-frame clones and leaves some out. The sample consists of about 240,000 clones, about nine tenths of them appearing once. The source material was peripheral blood. The source is a man aged 60 to 69 with acute or convalescent COVID-19.

The V gene is TRBV11-3, the J gene TRBJ2-1, with 7 bases matching TRBD2. J gave up 12 bases and V 5 bases, and 7 bases lay outside the gene matches. This CDR3 has 12 residues. CDR1 is SGHNT, CDR2 YENEEA, per germline. CDR3: CASSPTSEGQFF. DNA for the CDR3: TGTGCCAGCAGCCCTACTAGCGAGGGGCAGTTCTTC.

A single count supports this clone. The rearrangement joins TRBV5-4 to TRBJ2-2; 7 positions agree with TRBD1. CDR3 length: 19 amino acids. The germline V gene has CDR1 SGHNT and CDR2 YYREEE (reference sequence). The trim removed 3 bases at V and 0 bases at J, leaving 14 bases unmatched. The CDR3 DNA follows: TGTGCCAGCAGCTCTGTAGGGCTACACAGGGGACCGAACACCGGGGAGCTGTTTTTT. It yields the protein CASSSVGLHRGPNTGELFF.

J is TRBJ2-2 and V is TRBV5-1, with a possible D match to TRBD1 (6 bases). The CDR3 contains 14 residues. Germline CDR1 SGHRS, CDR2 YFSETQ. V was pared by 4 bases and J by 4 bases, with 11 bases between. The CDR3 DNA is TGCGCCAGCAGCACGGGACAAGGCACCGGGGAGCTGTTTTTT. Amino acid sequence: CASSTGQGTGELFF.

This clone was seen once. This chain links TRBV7-2 with TRBJ1-5; D possibly corresponds to TRBD1 (5 bases). V gave up 0 bases and J gave up 0 bases, with 6 bases separating them. The CDR3 has 15 residues. Germline CDR1 reads SGHTA; CDR2 reads FQGNSA. The DNA for the CDR3 is TGTGCCAGCAGCTTAGCGGGGCTTAGCAATCAGCCCCAGCATTTT. It translates to CASSLAGLSNQPQHF.

The rearrangement uses TRBV27 and TRBJ1-2, with D hard to call. V was cut by 0 bases and J by 4 bases, with 12 bases left in between. CDR1 MNHEY and CDR2 SMNVEV come from the germline V gene (reference sequence). CDR3 size: 15 residues. The CDR3 bases are TGTGCCAGCAGTTTATCGAGGGCAGTTATCTATGGCTACACCTTC. Its protein product is CASSLSRAVIYGYTF.

The chain recombines TRBV20-1 with TRBJ2-2; 9 positions match TRBD2. CDR3 size: 14 residues. Trimming cost V 3 bases and J 6 bases; bases outside gene matches: 5. The germline gives CDR1 DFQATT, CDR2 SNEGSKA (reference sequence). DNA for the CDR3: TGCAGTGCTAGTCCGGGACTAGCAGCCGGGGAGCTGTTTTTT. Protein product: CSASPGLAAGELFF.

This clone was counted only a few times. The V and J genes are TRBV9 and TRBJ2-3; no clear D. The CDR3 loop spans 14 amino acids. Per the germline V gene, CDR1 is SGDLS and CDR2 is YYNGEE. V was pared by 3 bases and J by 1 base, with 9 bases between. CDR3 protein: CASSARSRTDTQYF. Written as DNA, the CDR3 is TGTGCCAGCAGCGCAAGGAGTCGCACAGATACGCAGTATTTT. Complete variable domain (other parts from reference TRBV9 and TRBJ2-3): DSGVTQTPKHLITATGQRVTLRCSPRSGDLSVYWYQQSLDQGLQFLIQYYNGEERAKGNILERFSAQQFPDLHSELNLSSLELGDSALYFCASSARSRTDTQYFGPGTRLTVL.

The chain recombines TRBV6-5 with TRBJ1-3, with TRBD1 matching over 8 bases. Per germline, CDR1 MNHEY and CDR2 SVGAGI. V lost 3 bases and J lost 2; bases outside the gene matches: 3. This CDR3 contains 15 residues. The CDR3 nucleotides read TGTGCCAGCAGTTATGGACAGGGAACTGGAAACACCATATATTTT. It yields the protein CASSYGQGTGNTIYF.

The genes are TRBV27 and TRBJ1-1; 9 bases line up with TRBD1. The CDR3 extends over 16 amino acids. J was trimmed by 0 bases and V by 3 bases; bases with no gene match: 5. Germline assignment: CDR1 MNHEY and CDR2 SMNVEV (reference sequence). The CDR3 region has the DNA TGTGCCAGCAGTTTCGGGACAGGGCTTGTGAACACTGAAGCTTTCTTT. Its translation: CASSFGTGLVNTEAFF.

This clone has a handful of counts. V gene TRBV5-1 combines with J gene TRBJ1-5; the D gene is possibly TRBD1 (6 bases). Germline CDR1 and CDR2: SGHRS and YFSETQ. The CDR3 extends over 13 amino acids. V was trimmed by 3 bases and J by 4 bases, leaving 8 bases between them. CDR3 sequence reads: CASSYGQNQPQHF. As DNA, the CDR3 is TGCGCCAGCAGCTATGGACAGAATCAGCCCCAGCATTTT. Full variable domain (remainder filled in from reference TRBV5-1 and TRBJ1-5): KAGVTQTPRYLIKTRGQQVTLSCSPISGHRSVSWYQQTPGQGLQFLFEYFSETQRNKGNFPGRFSGRQFSNSRSEMNVSTLELGDSALYLCASSYGQNQPQHFGDGTRLSIL.

This chain connects TRBV19 to TRBJ2-3; tentative D call: TRBD1 (5 bases). The CDR3 has 15 amino acids. Germline V gives CDR1 LNHDA, CDR2 SQIVND (reference sequence). Trimming removed 3 bases at V and 2 bases at J, with 12 bases between. This CDR3 reads CASSIRDPDTDTQYF. The CDR3 nucleotides are TGTGCCAGTAGTATCAGGGATCCTGACACAGATACGCAGTATTTT.

This chain joins TRBV23-1 and TRBJ1-5, with TRBD1 matching 7 bases. TRBV23-1 is filed as an ORF, its function uncertain. The length of the CDR3 is 18 residues. The V segment lost 0 bases and the J segment 5 bases; nucleotides outside the gene matches: 13. The CDR3 DNA is TGCGCCAGCAGTCAATCAGGGGGGCCGACAGGGCGGGATCAGCCCCAGCATTTT. This codes for CASSQSGGPTGRDQPQHF.

The V call is TRBV27, the J call TRBJ2-1; D not resolved. The CDR3 extends over 11 amino acids. Trimming stripped 2 bases from V and 9 bases from J, with 5 bases between. Germline assignment: CDR1 MNHEY and CDR2 SMNVEV (reference sequence). CDR3: CASSLTGEQFF. Here the CDR3 DNA reads TGTGCCAGCAGTTTAACCGGTGAGCAGTTCTTC.

The gene calls are TRBV5-1 and TRBJ2-1; D ambiguous. Germline V gene lookup returns CDR1 SGHRS and CDR2 YFSETQ. CDR3 length equals 15 residues. V was cut by 4 bases and J by 1 base, with 12 bases left in between. CDR3 residues: CASSLSRPSYNEQFF. In nucleotides, the CDR3 is TGCGCCAGCAGCCTTAGCCGCCCTTCCTACAATGAGCAGTTCTTC.

The CDR3 DNA follows: TGTGCCATCAGTGCTGAGGCTGGCTACACCTTC. Amino acid sequence: CAISAEAGYTF. The gene calls are TRBV10-3 and TRBJ1-2; D gene unclear. The CDR3 is made up of 11 amino acids. CDR1 and CDR2 (germline): ENHRY, SYGVKD. The germline V and J ends were trimmed by 4 bases and 7 bases, with 7 bases remaining between them.

This clone showed up just a few times. The chain combines TRBV7-3 with TRBJ1-1; TRBD1 agrees at 7 bases. The germline gives CDR1 SGHTA, CDR2 FQGTGA. After removal of 0 bases from V and 1 base from J, the junction contained 2 bases not matched to a gene. The CDR3 has 15 amino acids. CDR3 protein: CASSLTGGANTEAFF. In nucleotides, the CDR3 is TGTGCCAGCAGCTTAACAGGGGGCGCGAACACTGAAGCTTTCTTT. The complete variable domain, with remaining parts taken from reference TRBV7-3 and TRBJ1-1, reads GAGVSQTPSNKVTEKGKYVELRCDPISGHTALYWYRQSLGQGPEFLIYFQGTGAADDSGLPNDRFFAVRPEGSVSTLKIQRTERGDSAVYLCASSLTGGANTEAFFGQGTRLTVV.

V is TRBV11-3 and J is TRBJ2-7, with D tentatively TRBD1 (6 bases). The ends were cut back, 5 bases at V and 8 bases at J, with 16 bases in the middle. The CDR3 length is 13 residues. CDR1 is SGHNT, CDR2 YENEEA, per germline. The CDR3 DNA sequence: TGTGCCAGCAGCCCCGGGACACACTATCAGCAGTACTTC. Translation gives CASSPGTHYQQYF.

The rearrangement joins TRBV7-3 to TRBJ1-1, with D possibly TRBD1 on 6 matching bases. The CDR3 sequence is 15 residues long. Germline-derived CDR1 and CDR2 are SGHTA and FQGTGA. V gave up 5 bases and J gave up 8 bases, with 21 bases separating them. The CDR3 coding sequence is TGTGCCAGCAGCCCGGACAGTAGCGGGCCGGGCGAAGCTTTCTTT. This encodes CASSPDSSGPGEAFF.

V usage is TRBV27 and J usage is TRBJ1-2, with 7 nucleotides matching TRBD1. Per the germline V gene, CDR1 is MNHEY and CDR2 is SMNVEV (reference sequence). With 0 bases clipped from V and 12 bases from J, the junction kept 7 bases outside the gene matches. There are 13 residues in the CDR3. The CDR3, as DNA: TGTGCCAGCAGTTTATCTGAAACAGGGGATCACACCTTC. As protein: CASSLSETGDHTF.

The gene calls are TRBV6-2 or TRBV6-3 and TRBJ1-1; 8 positions agree with TRBD1. Per the germline V gene, CDR1 is MNHEY and CDR2 is SVGEGT. V was clipped by 4 bases and J by 4 bases; unmatched bases: 5. The length of the CDR3 is 14 residues. The CDR3 loop reads CASSLNRGTTEAFF. The CDR3 DNA is TGTGCCAGCAGTTTGAACAGGGGGACCACTGAAGCTTTCTTT.

A single count supports this clone. The chain is built from TRBV18 and TRBJ1-4; 8 bases are shared with TRBD1. The CDR3 is 15 amino acids. Germline CDR1 is KGHSH and CDR2 is LQKENI. Trimming at V came to 3 bases and at J to 7 bases, leaving 7 bases not matched to a gene. The CDR3 nucleotides are TGTGCCAGCTCACCGCGGTCAGGGGGCGTTGAAAAACTGTTTTTT. Residues: CASSPRSGGVEKLFF.

This sequence joins TRBV9 and TRBJ1-2; possibly TRBD1 for D (6 bases). In germline, CDR1 is SGDLS, CDR2 YYNGEE. Trimming removed 1 base from V and 5 bases from J, with 12 bases in between. The CDR3 spans 14 residues. The DNA of the CDR3 is TGTGCCAGCAGCGTATTAGGCAGGGGATATGGCTACACCTTC. This gives the protein CASSVLGRGYGYTF.

The rearrangement joins TRBV7-3 to TRBJ2-3, with TRBD2 as a possible D gene (5 bases). The V and J ends lost 5 bases and 2 bases respectively, with 14 bases between them. The CDR3 runs 15 residues. Per the germline V gene, CDR1 is SGHTA and CDR2 is FQGTGA. The CDR3 DNA is TGTGCCAGCAGCCTCCGGGGTCTAGACACAGATACGCAGTATTTT. Translation gives CASSLRGLDTDTQYF. Full variable domain (outside the CDR3, taken from reference TRBV7-3 and TRBJ2-3): GAGVSQTPSNKVTEKGKYVELRCDPISGHTALYWYRQSLGQGPEFLIYFQGTGAADDSGLPNDRFFAVRPEGSVSTLKIQRTERGDSAVYLCASSLRGLDTDTQYFGPGTRLTVL.

In DNA form, the CDR3 reads TGTGCCAGCCGCTGGGGGGACTCTTCCTACGAGCAGTACTTC. Its protein product is CASRWGDSSYEQYF. The chain recombines TRBV6-5 with TRBJ2-7; a weak D match, TRBD2 (6 bases). V was cut by 8 bases and J by 1 base, with 15 bases left in between. Germline V gene lookup returns CDR1 MNHEY and CDR2 SVGAGI. The CDR3 contains 14 residues.

The sample holds a few counts of this clone. The chain is built from TRBV28 and TRBJ2-1; D possibly corresponds to TRBD2 (6 bases). Germline CDR1 MDHEN, CDR2 SYDVKM. CDR3 length: 16 amino acids. The V end lost 5 bases, the J end lost 5 bases, and 19 bases lay between the germline ends. CDR3 sequence (DNA): TGTGCCAGCAGTCTTCCGACTCTAGCGATAAACAATGAGCAGTTCTTC. This translates into CASSLPTLAINNEQFF.

The V and J genes are TRBV12-3 or TRBV12-4 and TRBJ2-3, with D perhaps matching TRBD2 (5 bases). The CDR3 consists of 13 residues. Trimming pared 6 bases from V and 1 base from J, leaving 8 bases between. The CDR3 is CASSRTGTDTQYF. In nucleotides, the CDR3 is TGTGCCAGCAGCCGGACTGGCACAGATACGCAGTATTTT.

CDR3 in DNA: TGCGCCAGCAGCTTGGAGTCGGCGGCAGGGCAAGAGACCCAGTACTTC. Its protein product is CASSLESAAGQETQYF. The genes are TRBV5-1 and TRBJ2-5, with D tentatively TRBD1 (5 bases). V lost 0 bases to trimming and J lost 2 bases, with 14 bases between them. CDR1 and CDR2 from the germline V gene are SGHRS and YFSETQ. The CDR3 runs 16 residues.

V and J are TRBV7-6 and TRBJ2-1; TRBD2 matches at 10 bases. Germline assignment: CDR1 SGHVS and CDR2 FNYEAQ. This CDR3 is built from 15 residues. After removal of 1 base from V and 4 bases from J, the junction contained 1 base not matched to a gene. The DNA of the CDR3 is TGTGCCAGCAGCTTAGAACTAGCGGGATACAATGAGCAGTTCTTC. It specifies CASSLELAGYNEQFF.